The rows below give T cell receptor beta chains drawn from one sample of a study of T cell responses to AZD1222 COVID-19 vaccine. Sequenced by immunoSEQ multiplex PCR; TCRdb stores in-frame clones only, minus some. This sample carries approximately 140,000 clones, approximately 92% of them seen once, and the ten largest clones take just over 3%. Sequencing used peripheral blood, obtained on day 0 of AZD1222 vaccination. These receptors were obtained from an adult in good health. The CDR3 runs from the conserved cysteine through the conserved F or W. The D gene is left open where the match is weak. Only part of the rows carry a size: once, few, many, or a class if the clone is expanded.

abundance: NA
len: 19
v_gene: TRBV7-8
d_gene: TRBD2
j_gene: TRBJ2-7
CDR3nt: TGTGCCAGCAGCTCGTCCATCAGACCGGGACTAGCGGGAACTTACGAGCAGTACTTC
CDR3aa: CASSSSIRPGLAGTYEQYF

abundance: NA
len: 14
v_gene: TRBV19
d_gene: NA
j_gene: TRBJ1-1
CDR3nt: TGTGCCAGTAGTATGGAGTGGATGAACACTGAAGCTTTCTTT
CDR3aa: CASSMEWMNTEAFF

abundance: NA
len: 18
v_gene: TRBV7-2
d_gene: TRBD1
j_gene: TRBJ1-1
CDR3nt: TGTGCCAGCAGCTTAGTGATCCGGGCAGGGGGCTTGGGCACTGAAGCTTTCTTT
CDR3aa: CASSLVIRAGGLGTEAFF

abundance: NA
len: 16
v_gene: TRBV2
d_gene: NA
j_gene: TRBJ1-5
CDR3nt: TGTGCCAGCAGTGAAGGGGTGCGGCGTAGCAATCAGCCCCAGCATTTT
CDR3aa: CASSEGVRRSNQPQHF

abundance: NA
len: 13
v_gene: TRBV12-3/TRBV12-4
d_gene: NA
j_gene: TRBJ1-1
CDR3nt: TGTGCCAGCATTCAGAGGGTAAACACTGAAGCTTTCTTT
CDR3aa: CASIQRVNTEAFF

abundance: NA
len: 14
v_gene: TRBV27
d_gene: NA
j_gene: TRBJ1-6
CDR3nt: TGTGCCAGCAGTCACCGTCAGGGGAATTCACCCCTCCACTTT
CDR3aa: CASSHRQGNSPLHF

abundance: NA
len: 13
v_gene: TRBV5-1
d_gene: TRBD1
j_gene: TRBJ1-2
CDR3nt: TGCGCCAGCAGCTTCGGGACAGGGAATGGCTACACCTTC
CDR3aa: CASSFGTGNGYTF

abundance: NA
len: 15
v_gene: TRBV11-3
d_gene: TRBD2
j_gene: TRBJ2-1
CDR3nt: TGTGCCAGCAGCCCGGGGACTAGCGGGAGGATTGAGCAGTTCTTC
CDR3aa: CASSPGTSGRIEQFF

abundance: NA
len: 11
v_gene: TRBV29-1
d_gene: NA
j_gene: TRBJ1-4
CDR3nt: TGCAGCGGGGGATGGGATGAAAAACTGTTTTTT
CDR3aa: CSGGWDEKLFF

abundance: once
len: 17
v_gene: TRBV19
d_gene: TRBD2
j_gene: TRBJ2-3
CDR3nt: TGTGCCAGTAGTATTTGGGACTATAGCGCTAGCACAGATACGCAGTATTTT
CDR3aa: CASSIWDYSASTDTQYF

abundance: few
len: 11
v_gene: TRBV3-1/TRBV3-2
d_gene: TRBD1
j_gene: TRBJ1-2
CDR3nt: TGTGCCAGCACACAGGGGAGGGGCTACACCTTC
CDR3aa: CASTQGRGYTF

abundance: NA
len: 14
v_gene: TRBV19
d_gene: NA
j_gene: TRBJ2-1
CDR3nt: TGTGCCAGTAGCACCATTGAAGCAGCCAGCGGGCAGTTCTTC
CDR3aa: CASSTIEAASGQFF

abundance: NA
len: 15
v_gene: TRBV7-3
d_gene: NA
j_gene: TRBJ2-1
CDR3nt: TGTGCCAGCAGCCCCTCCCCGAGCTCCTACAATGAGCAGTTCTTC
CDR3aa: CASSPSPSSYNEQFF